One TCR beta chain is described in this entry. Its target is not known. This sample was included in a study of T cell responses to AZD1222 COVID-19 vaccine. Repertoires were generated with immunoSEQ multiplex PCR, while TCRdb's copy carries only in-frame clones and drops some. The sample lists about 120,000 clones; 92% were seen once. Broader study findings: Baseline seropositivity characterized only a handful of AZD1222 recipients. At 160-218 and 743-854, vaccine-associated CD4 TCRs were dominant, and they spanned spike. Most donors were white British, females outnumbered males, and clonal diversity was possibly underestimated.

Trimming took 4 bases from V and 6 from J, leaving 15 bases between them. The germline gives CDR1 ENHRY, CDR2 SYGVKD. The CDR3 spans 14 residues. The chain joins TRBV10-3 to TRBJ1-2; D possibly corresponds to TRBD1 (6 bases). The sequencing used peripheral blood, collected 28 days after the second AZD1222 dose. The clonotype was recovered from an adult who received the AZD1222 COVID-19 vaccine. CDR3 loop: CAISVDRDNDGYTF. CDR3 in DNA: TGTGCCATCAGTGTTGACCGGGACAACGATGGCTACACCTTC.